This TCR beta chain was sequenced during a study of T cells in Graves' hyperthyroidism and ophthalmopathy. Regions amplified from RNA transcripts were the TCR beta CDR3 regions. The HTBI primer set served for first-round RT-PCR of the TCR CDR3. In TCRdb, the multiplex PCR reads were re-called with MiXCR into one record per CDR3 protein. The top ten clones hold about 9.4% of a sample with approximately 100,000 distinct CDR3 sequences, 35% to 45% of them seen once. Germline CDR1 is LNHNV and CDR2 is YYDKDF (reference sequence). Trimming took 5 bases from V and 5 from J; bases not matched to a gene: 7. The CDR3 runs 14 residues.

The clonotype was recovered from a woman in her twenties or thirties with Graves' hyperthyroidism. The chain links TRBV15 to TRBJ2-5; 8 bases agree with TRBD2. Source material: peripheral blood or thyroid tissue (not recorded which). CDR3 loop: CATSRSGNGETQYF. CDR3 DNA sequence: TGTGCCACCAGCCGTAGCGGGAATGGGGAGACCCAGTACTTC.